Reported below is one T cell receptor beta chain. The antigen is not known. The CDR3 contains 14 residues. Trimming took off 1 base at V and 2 bases at J, with 11 bases between the two ends. The germline CDR1 and CDR2 sequences are GTSNPN and SVGIG (reference sequence). The data originate from a study of CD8+ T cells in alopecia areata. Study as a whole: Twice a day, 5 to 10 mg of oral tofacitinib was administered to treated patients. Study-level points and caveats: A single nonresponder leaves the baseline CD8+ expansion link to response uncertain. Higher clonality was seen in lesional scalp than in normal scalp, especially in alopecia totalis/universalis.

As the sequencing template, cDNA was produced by extracting RNA and reverse transcribing it. Here immunoSEQ multiplex PCR was the method, and the copy in TCRdb shows in-frame clones only, minus some. The table shows about 220,000 clones, with approximately 57% occurring only once. Treatment denoted: oral pan-JAK inhibitor, 5-10 mg twice daily. Here the sequenced sample was CD4+ T cells sorted from blood, taken at week 4, from a patient treated with tofacitinib. The genes are TRBV30 and TRBJ2-5; D is possibly TRBD1 or TRBD2 (5 bases each). The receptor was isolated from a human donor with alopecia areata. The CDR3 spells CAWSDGTVQETQYF. The CDR3 DNA reads as TGTGCCTGGAGTGACGGGACGGTGCAAGAGACCCAGTACTTC.